The source of this T cell receptor (beta chain) is a study of graft-versus-host responses after intestinal transplantation. To note about this clone: Its specificity is unknown.

Generated by immunoSEQ multiplex PCR, the TCRdb table keeps only in-frame clones and is missing some. The sample yields under 95,000 clones, around 92% seen once. The sequence was collected from a human donor who received an intestinal transplant. The sequenced sample was unstimulated CD8+ T cells sorted from spleen or lymph node cells, obtained before intestinal transplant.

The CDR3 nucleotides are TGTGCCAGCAGTTTGGTTGGCGGGCATCGGCCCCAGCATTTT. Its protein product is CASSLVGGHRPQHF. The chain joins TRBV28 to TRBJ1-5; D remains unclear. Germline V CDR1 and CDR2: MDHEN, SYDVKM. The CDR3 loop spans 14 amino acids. V lost 3 bases, J lost 9 bases, and 15 bases lay in between.